This T cell receptor (beta chain) was profiled in a study of T-cell reconstitution after alpha-beta-depleted transplantation in children. Study-level results: A year had passed since transplant, and T-cell counts and diversity by then came mostly from newly produced T cells. Expanded graft clones, several hundred of them, were reportedly the source of alpha-beta T cells about two months after transplant.

During its preparation, the TCRbeta library received unique molecular identifiers. Using its own MiXCR run on the PCR reads, TCRdb lists one record per CDR3 protein. The table records 500,000 to 600,000 distinct CDR3 sequences, roughly 27% of them present only once. Concerning this clonotype itself: Its antigen is still unknown.

The length of the CDR3 is 17 residues. The V gene lost 4 bases and the J gene lost 1 base, with 16 bases spanning the gap. CDR1 is KGHDR, CDR2 SFDVKD, per germline. The specimen was PBMCs, collected before TCRalphabeta/CD19-depleted stem cell transplant. This chain links TRBV24-1 with TRBJ2-1; a possible D gene is TRBD2 (5 bases). The sequence was collected from a boy younger than two with Wiskott-Aldrich syndrome, due to receive a stem cell transplant. The chain's CDR3 is CATSDTSGSSSYNEQFF. DNA for the CDR3: TGTGCCACCAGTGACACCAGCGGATCATCGTCCTACAATGAGCAGTTCTTC.